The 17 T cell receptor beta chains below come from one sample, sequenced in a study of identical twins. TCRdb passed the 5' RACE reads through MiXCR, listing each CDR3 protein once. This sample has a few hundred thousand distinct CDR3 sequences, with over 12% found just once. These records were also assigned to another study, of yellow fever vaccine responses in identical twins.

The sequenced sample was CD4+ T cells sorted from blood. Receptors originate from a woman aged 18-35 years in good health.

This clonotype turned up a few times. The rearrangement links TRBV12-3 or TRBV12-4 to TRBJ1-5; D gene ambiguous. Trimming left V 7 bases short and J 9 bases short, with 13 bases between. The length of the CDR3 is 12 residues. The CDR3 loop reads CASKGRAGPQHF. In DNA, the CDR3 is TGTGCCAGCAAGGGTCGCGCGGGGCCCCAGCATTTT.

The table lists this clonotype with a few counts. The chain's CDR3 is CSALRGGRSYNEQFF. The CDR3 DNA follows: TGCAGTGCCCTTCGCGGGGGGCGCTCCTACAATGAGCAGTTCTTC. The gene calls are TRBV20-1 and TRBJ2-1, with TRBD2 identical over 8 bases. CDR1 is DFQATT, CDR2 SNEGSKA, per germline (reference sequence). The CDR3 spans 15 residues. Trimming cost V 6 bases and J 0 bases; bases outside gene matches: 7.

The CDR3 nucleotides read TGTGCCAGCAAGGGATTCGGGGAGCTGTTTTTT. Translation: CASKGFGELFF. J is TRBJ2-2 and V is TRBV28, with D unresolved. In germline, CDR1 is MDHEN, CDR2 SYDVKM. Trimming took off 7 bases at V and 7 bases at J, with 7 bases between the two ends. The CDR3 spans 11 residues.

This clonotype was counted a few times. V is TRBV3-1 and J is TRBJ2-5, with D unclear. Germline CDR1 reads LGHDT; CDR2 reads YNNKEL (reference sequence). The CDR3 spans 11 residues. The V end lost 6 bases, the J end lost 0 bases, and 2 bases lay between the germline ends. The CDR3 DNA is TGTGCCAGCAGGGACCAAGAGACCCAGTACTTC. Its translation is CASRDQETQYF.

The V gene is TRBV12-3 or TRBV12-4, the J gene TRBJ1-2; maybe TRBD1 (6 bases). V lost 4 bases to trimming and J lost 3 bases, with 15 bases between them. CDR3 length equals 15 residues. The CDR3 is CASSSLDRLDYGYTF. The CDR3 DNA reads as TGTGCCAGCAGTTCGCTCGACAGGCTGGACTATGGCTACACCTTC.

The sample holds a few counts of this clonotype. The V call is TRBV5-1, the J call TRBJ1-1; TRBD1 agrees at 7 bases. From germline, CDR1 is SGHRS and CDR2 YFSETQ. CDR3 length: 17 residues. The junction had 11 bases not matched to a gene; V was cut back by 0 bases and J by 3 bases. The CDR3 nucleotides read TGCGCCAGCAGCTTGGTTTTCAGGGGGTACGTCGACACTGAAGCTTTCTTT. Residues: CASSLVFRGYVDTEAFF.

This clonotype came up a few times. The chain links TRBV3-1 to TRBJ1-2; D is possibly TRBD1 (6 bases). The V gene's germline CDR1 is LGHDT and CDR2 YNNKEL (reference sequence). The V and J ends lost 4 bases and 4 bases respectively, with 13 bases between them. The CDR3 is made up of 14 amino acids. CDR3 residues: CASSPGGGPYGYTF. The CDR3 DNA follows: TGTGCCAGCAGCCCCGGAGGGGGACCCTATGGCTACACCTTC.

The CDR3 DNA sequence: TGTGCCAGCAGCCCACAACAGGGGGCTAACACTGAAGCTTTCTTT. This encodes CASSPQQGANTEAFF. The chain carries TRBV7-9 and TRBJ1-1; 9 nucleotides line up with TRBD1. This CDR3 has 15 amino acids. Looked up from germline, CDR1 is SEHNR and CDR2 is FQNEAQ (reference sequence). With V trimmed by 5 bases and J by 2 bases, 6 bases remained unmatched.

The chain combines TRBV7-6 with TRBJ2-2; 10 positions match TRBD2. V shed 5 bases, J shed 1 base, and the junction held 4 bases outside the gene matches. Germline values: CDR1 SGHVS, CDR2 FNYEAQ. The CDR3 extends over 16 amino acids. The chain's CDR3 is CASSPSGSLNTGELFF. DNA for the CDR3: TGTGCCAGCAGCCCTAGCGGGAGTTTGAACACCGGGGAGCTGTTTTTT.

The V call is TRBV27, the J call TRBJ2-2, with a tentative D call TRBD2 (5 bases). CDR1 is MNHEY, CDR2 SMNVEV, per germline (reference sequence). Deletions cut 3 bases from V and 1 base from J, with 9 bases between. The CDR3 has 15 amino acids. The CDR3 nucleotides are TGTGCCAGCAGTTTCGTGGGAGTGAACACCGGGGAGCTGTTTTTT. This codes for CASSFVGVNTGELFF.

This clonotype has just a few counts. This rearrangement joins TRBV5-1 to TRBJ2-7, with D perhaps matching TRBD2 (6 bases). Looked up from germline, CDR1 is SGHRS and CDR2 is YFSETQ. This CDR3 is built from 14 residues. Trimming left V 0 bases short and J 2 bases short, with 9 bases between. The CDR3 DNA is TGCGCCAGCAGCTTGGGGGACTCCACCTACGAGCAGTACGTC. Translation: CASSLGDSTYEQYV.

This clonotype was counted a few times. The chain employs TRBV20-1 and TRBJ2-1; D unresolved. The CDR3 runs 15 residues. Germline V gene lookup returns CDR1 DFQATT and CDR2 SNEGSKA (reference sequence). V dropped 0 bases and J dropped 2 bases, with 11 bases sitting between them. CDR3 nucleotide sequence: TGCAGTGCTAGAGATTCTGGCGTCCCCTACAATGAGCAGTTCTTC. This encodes CSARDSGVPYNEQFF.

Here the CDR3 reads CASSLMQGVNTEAFF. The DNA of the CDR3 is TGCGCCAGCAGCTTAATGCAGGGTGTGAACACTGAAGCTTTCTTT. V gene TRBV5-1 combines with J gene TRBJ1-1, with a possible D match to TRBD1 (5 bases). This CDR3 comprises 15 residues. Deletions cut 2 bases from V and 0 bases from J, with 11 bases between. CDR1 SGHRS and CDR2 YFSETQ come from the germline V gene.

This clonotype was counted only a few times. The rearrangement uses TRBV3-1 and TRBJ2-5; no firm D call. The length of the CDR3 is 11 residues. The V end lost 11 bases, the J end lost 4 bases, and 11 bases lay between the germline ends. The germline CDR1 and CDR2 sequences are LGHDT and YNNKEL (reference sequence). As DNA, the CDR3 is TGTGCCGCGAGTCAGACAGAGACCCAGTACTTC. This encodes CAASQTETQYF.

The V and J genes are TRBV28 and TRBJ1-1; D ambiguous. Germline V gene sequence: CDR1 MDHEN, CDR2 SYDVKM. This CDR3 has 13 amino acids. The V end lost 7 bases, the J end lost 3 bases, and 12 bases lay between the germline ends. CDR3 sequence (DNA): TGTGCCAGCATCTTGCCGGGCTACACTGAAGCTTTCTTT. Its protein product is CASILPGYTEAFF.

The CDR3 sequence is CASSQERSIEGAKNIQYF. The CDR3 DNA follows: TGCGCCAGCAGCCAAGAAAGGAGTATCGAAGGGGCCAAAAACATTCAGTACTTC. The chain has TRBV4-1 and TRBJ2-4, with no clear D. Germline V gene lookup returns CDR1 MGHRA and CDR2 YSYEKL. Trimming took off 0 bases at V and 1 base at J, with 16 bases between the two ends. The CDR3 contains 18 residues.

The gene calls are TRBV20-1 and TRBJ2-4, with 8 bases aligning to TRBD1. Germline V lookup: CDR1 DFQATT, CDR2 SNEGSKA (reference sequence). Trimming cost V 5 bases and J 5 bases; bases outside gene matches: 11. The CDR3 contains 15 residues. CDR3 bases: TGCAGTGCTGGAACCGACAGGGGAATAGAAAACATTCAGTACTTC. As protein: CSAGTDRGIENIQYF.